This entry lists 28 T cell receptor beta chains sequenced from one sample in a study of blood T cell repertoires in COVID-19. The protocol was immunoSEQ multiplex PCR, while the TCRdb copy is restricted to in-frame clones and leaves out a portion. The sample comprises about 140,000 clones, less than 90% of which are singletons, and approximately 5% rests with the top ten. Material: PBMCs or T cells enriched from blood (not recorded which). The receptors here all came from a man aged 40-49 years with acute COVID-19.

This clone was counted only a few times. The chain joins TRBV2 to TRBJ1-6, with D uncertain. Trimming stripped 6 bases from V and 5 bases from J, with 8 bases between. Germline V CDR1 and CDR2: SNHLY, FYNNEI. The CDR3 has 13 amino acids. The CDR3 region has the DNA TGTGCCAGCAGCCGGGGTAATAATTCACCCCTCCACTTT. Protein: CASSRGNNSPLHF. Drawing the rest from reference TRBV2 and TRBJ1-6, the complete variable domain is EPEVTQTPSHQVTQMGQEVILRCVPISNHLYFYWYRQILGQKVEFLVSFYNNEISEKSEIFDDQFSVERPDGSNFTLKIRSTKLEDSAMYFCASSRGNNSPLHFGNGTRLTVT.

V and J are TRBV19 and TRBJ1-2; the match to TRBD1 covers 9 bases. Per germline, CDR1 LNHDA and CDR2 SQIVND (reference sequence). V gave up 4 bases and J gave up 7 bases; unmatched junction bases: 10. The CDR3 is made up of 15 amino acids. The CDR3 nucleotides are TGTGCCAGTAGTACGTTGGCGACAGGGGGATTTGGCTACACCTTC. Its translation is CASSTLATGGFGYTF. Supplemented by reference TRBV19 and TRBJ1-2, the full variable domain reads DGGITQSPKYLFRKEGQNVTLSCEQNLNHDAMYWYRQDPGQGLRLIYYSQIVNDFQKGDIAEGYSVSREKKESFPLTVTSAQKNPTAFYLCASSTLATGGFGYTFGSGTRLTVV.

This sequence joins TRBV18 and TRBJ1-6; TRBD1 agrees at 7 bases. The ends lost 1 base at V and 7 bases at J; junction bases unmatched: 4. This CDR3 contains 15 residues. Germline CDR1 and CDR2: KGHSH and LQKENI. In DNA form, the CDR3 reads TGTGCCAGCTCACCACTGCAAGGGGGCAATTCACCCCTCCACTTT. This gives the protein CASSPLQGGNSPLHF.

Many counts were recorded for this clone. V and J are TRBV10-1 and TRBJ2-3; 8 bases fit TRBD1. CDR1 is WNHNN and CDR2 is SYGVQD in the germline V gene (reference sequence). The CDR3 runs 13 residues. The trim removed 6 bases at V and 2 bases at J, leaving 1 base unmatched. CDR3 in amino acids: CASRQGVTDTQYF. The CDR3 nucleotides read TGCGCCAGCAGACAGGGGGTCACAGATACGCAGTATTTT.

The gene calls are TRBV3-1 (or the pseudogene TRBV3-2) and TRBJ1-4; 7 nucleotides match TRBD1. V lost 4 bases to trimming and J lost 4 bases; unmatched junction nucleotides: 3. The CDR3 has 14 residues. Germline CDR1 LGHDT, CDR2 YNNKEL (reference sequence). CDR3 in DNA: TGTGCCAGCAGCCCGTGGGACAGTAATGAAAAACTGTTTTTT. Amino acids: CASSPWDSNEKLFF.

The chain recombines TRBV2 with TRBJ1-2; D not certain. There are 14 residues in the CDR3. The V gene's germline CDR1 is SNHLY and CDR2 FYNNEI. The V end lost 4 bases, the J end lost 5 bases, and 14 bases lay between the germline ends. The chain's CDR3 is CASSATVGGYGYTF. The CDR3 bases are TGTGCCAGCAGTGCGACGGTCGGAGGTTATGGCTACACCTTC.

This clone came up a few times. The rearrangement joins TRBV3-1 (or the pseudogene TRBV3-2) to TRBJ2-3; no clear D. V lost 0 bases to trimming and J lost 5 bases, with 6 bases between them. CDR1 is LGHDT and CDR2 is YNNKEL in the germline V gene (reference sequence). The length of the CDR3 is 13 residues. CDR3 DNA sequence: TGTGCCAGCAGCCAAGATCGAGGAGATACGCAGTATTTT. It specifies CASSQDRGDTQYF.

This clone has a single count. The chain has TRBV25-1 and TRBJ1-1, with 8 bases that match TRBD1. In germline, CDR1 is MGHDK, CDR2 SYGVNS. The CDR3 is 15 amino acids. V was pared by 3 bases and J by 2 bases, with 5 bases of the junction left unmatched. CDR3 bases: TGTGCCAGCAGTGATCCCGCAGGGGGCAACACTGAAGCTTTCTTT. Translating it yields CASSDPAGGNTEAFF.

The V call is TRBV7-2, the J call TRBJ2-5, with TRBD2 identical over 14 bases. Germline assignment: CDR1 SGHTA and CDR2 FQGNSA. CDR3 length: 19 residues. The V gene end was trimmed by 4 bases and the J gene end by 5 bases; junction bases not matched to a gene: 15. The DNA of the CDR3 is TGTGCCAGCAGCTCCTTAATGGGACTAGCGGGGGCTACTGGGGAGACCCAGTACTTC. Protein sequence: CASSSLMGLAGATGETQYF. Supplemented by reference TRBV7-2 and TRBJ2-5, the full variable domain reads GAGVSQSPSNKVTEKGKDVELRCDPISGHTALYWYRQSLGQGLEFLIYFQGNSAPDKSGLPSDRFSAERTGGSVSTLTIQRTQQEDSAVYLCASSSLMGLAGATGETQYFGPGTRLLVL.

This chain connects TRBV6-5 to TRBJ2-3; D perhaps matches TRBD1 (5 bases). This CDR3 spans 13 amino acids. Germline CDR1 is MNHEY and CDR2 is SVGAGI. The V and J ends lost 6 bases and 6 bases respectively, with 13 bases between them. The CDR3 DNA is TGTGCCAGCAGATCTACAGGCCCCGATACGCAGTATTTT. Its protein product is CASRSTGPDTQYF.

The chain is built from TRBV28 and TRBJ1-2; D unresolved. Trimming removed 4 bases at V and 8 bases at J, with 5 bases between. The CDR3 covers 10 residues. In germline, CDR1 is MDHEN, CDR2 SYDVKM. CDR3 amino acids: CASSSGGYTF. CDR3 in DNA: TGTGCCAGCAGTTCGGGGGGCTACACCTTC.

The chain carries TRBV5-1 and TRBJ2-1; the match to TRBD2 covers 9 bases. This CDR3 comprises 15 residues. V lost 3 bases to trimming and J lost 3 bases; unmatched junction nucleotides: 4. Germline-derived CDR1 and CDR2 are SGHRS and YFSETQ. The CDR3 here is CASSWSGGLYNEQFF. The DNA of the CDR3 is TGCGCCAGCAGCTGGAGCGGGGGGCTCTACAATGAGCAGTTCTTC.

The chain is built from TRBV6-5 and TRBJ1-6, with 8 bases lining up with TRBD1. The J segment lost 9 bases and the V segment lost 6 bases, leaving 10 bases of the junction unmatched. CDR1 and CDR2 (germline): MNHEY, SVGAGI. The CDR3 totals 15 residues. For the CDR3, the DNA is TGTGCCAGCAGCCAGATGACAGGGGCCTTTTCACCCCTCCACTTT. Translated, it gives CASSQMTGAFSPLHF.

The V gene is TRBV14, the J gene TRBJ1-2; D is ambiguous. This CDR3 contains 13 residues. Trimming shortened V by 5 bases and J by 1 base, and 8 bases separated the two germline ends. The germline V gene has CDR1 SGHDN and CDR2 FVKESK. CDR3 bases: TGTGCCAGCAGCTGGGCGATTAACTATGGCTACACCTTC. This translates into CASSWAINYGYTF.

In this sample, this clone turned up a few times. This chain joins TRBV5-1 and TRBJ1-6, with D maybe TRBD1 (6 bases). V was cut by 1 base and J by 5 bases, with 10 bases left in between. Germline-derived CDR1 and CDR2 are SGHRS and YFSETQ. CDR3 length: 15 residues. The CDR3 spells CASSLWQGNNSPLHF. The CDR3 DNA is TGCGCCAGCAGCTTGTGGCAGGGGAATAATTCACCCCTCCACTTT. The variable domain in full, completed from reference TRBV5-1 and TRBJ1-6, reads KAGVTQTPRYLIKTRGQQVTLSCSPISGHRSVSWYQQTPGQGLQFLFEYFSETQRNKGNFPGRFSGRQFSNSRSEMNVSTLELGDSALYLCASSLWQGNNSPLHFGNGTRLTVT.

V usage is TRBV5-6 and J usage is TRBJ1-1, with D tentatively TRBD1 (5 bases). The V gene's germline CDR1 is SGHDT and CDR2 YYEEEE. This CDR3 has 13 residues. The germline V and J ends were trimmed by 5 bases and 10 bases, with 18 bases remaining between them. DNA for the CDR3: TGTGCCAGCAGTTCGCGGGGGTTGCCTGGAGCTTTCTTT. Residues: CASSSRGLPGAFF.

This clone was counted between two and nine times. The V call is TRBV9, the J call TRBJ1-2; D is possibly TRBD1 (5 bases). This CDR3 has 14 amino acids. Germline CDR1 reads SGDLS; CDR2 reads YYNGEE. Trimming left V 0 bases short and J 2 bases short, with 8 bases between. Here the CDR3 DNA reads TGTGCCAGCAGCGTAGACGACAGAAACTATGGCTACACCTTC. Translation: CASSVDDRNYGYTF. Drawing the rest from reference TRBV9 and TRBJ1-2, the complete variable domain is DSGVTQTPKHLITATGQRVTLRCSPRSGDLSVYWYQQSLDQGLQFLIQYYNGEERAKGNILERFSAQQFPDLHSELNLSSLELGDSALYFCASSVDDRNYGYTFGSGTRLTVV.

The chain uses TRBV19 and TRBJ1-1, with a possible D match to TRBD1 (5 bases). The CDR3 contains 14 residues. V gave up 6 bases and J gave up 5 bases, with 16 bases separating them. The germline V gene encodes CDR1 LNHDA and CDR2 SQIVND (reference sequence). The CDR3 here is CASSPGPGGTEAFF. For the CDR3, the DNA is TGTGCCAGTAGCCCGGGCCCGGGGGGAACTGAAGCTTTCTTT.

The V and J genes are TRBV28 and TRBJ1-1; 8 positions match TRBD1. This CDR3 contains 14 residues. With 6 bases clipped from V and 0 bases from J, the junction kept 3 bases outside the gene matches. Germline V gene lookup returns CDR1 MDHEN and CDR2 SYDVKM. In DNA, the CDR3 is TGTGCCAGCAGCCGGGACAGGATGAACACTGAAGCTTTCTTT. Its translation: CASSRDRMNTEAFF.

The chain uses TRBV7-2 and TRBJ2-5, with D maybe TRBD1 (5 bases). The CDR3 spans 14 residues. V dropped 5 bases and J dropped 3 bases, with 13 bases sitting between them. CDR1 is SGHTA, CDR2 FQGNSA, per germline. In nucleotides, the CDR3 is TGTGCCAGCAGCCTCACAGGTCCAGAAGAGACCCAGTACTTC. Translation gives CASSLTGPEETQYF.

This rearrangement joins TRBV5-4 to TRBJ1-4; a weak D match, TRBD1 (5 bases). The CDR3 consists of 14 residues. The V end lost 1 base, the J end lost 4 bases, and 8 bases lay between the germline ends. The germline V gene encodes CDR1 SGHNT and CDR2 YYREEE (reference sequence). The CDR3: CASSLIGVNEKLFF. The CDR3 nucleotides read TGTGCCAGCAGCTTGATAGGGGTTAATGAAAAACTGTTTTTT.

J is TRBJ2-2 and V is TRBV5-5; 10 positions match TRBD1. Germline CDR1 is SGHKS and CDR2 is YYEKEE (reference sequence). The CDR3 totals 17 residues. Trimming removed 4 bases from V and 6 bases from J; junction bases left unmatched: 12. CDR3 sequence reads: CASSQSTGTGAPGELFF. The CDR3 region has the DNA TGTGCCAGCAGCCAATCAACCGGGACAGGGGCGCCCGGGGAGCTGTTTTTT.

The V and J genes are TRBV28 and TRBJ1-5; maybe TRBD1 (5 bases). Germline V gene data show CDR1 as MDHEN and CDR2 as SYDVKM. V lost 4 bases and J lost 3, with 16 bases in between. The CDR3 runs to 16 residues. DNA of the CDR3: TGTGCCAGCAGTTCCTCGGGGGGTGGAGACAATCAGCCCCAGCATTTT. Translating gives CASSSSGGGDNQPQHF.

The V and J genes are TRBV19 and TRBJ1-5; D possibly corresponds to TRBD1 (5 bases). Germline CDR1 reads LNHDA; CDR2 reads SQIVND (reference sequence). Trimming pared 3 bases from V and 11 bases from J, leaving 17 bases between. The CDR3 is 14 amino acids. This chain's CDR3 is CASSMGGGPGAQHF. In nucleotides, the CDR3 is TGTGCCAGTAGTATGGGTGGCGGTCCGGGGGCCCAGCATTTT.

The sample holds one count of this clone. This chain joins TRBV12-5 and TRBJ2-7, with 7 bases aligning to TRBD1. Trimming removed 7 bases from V and 0 bases from J; junction bases left unmatched: 12. CDR3 length equals 16 residues. Germline V gives CDR1 LGHNT, CDR2 FRNRAP. The CDR3: CASVPDTGTASYEQYF. Written as DNA, the CDR3 is TGTGCTAGTGTTCCAGATACCGGGACAGCCTCCTACGAGCAGTACTTC. Full variable domain (missing parts from reference TRBV12-5 and TRBJ2-7): DARVTQTPRHKVTEMGQEVTMRCQPILGHNTVFWYRQTMMQGLELLAYFRNRAPLDDSGMPKDRFSAEMPDATLATLKIQPSEPRDSAVYFCASVPDTGTASYEQYFGPGTRLTVT.

The DNA for the CDR3 is TGTGCCAGCAGTACCACTATGTCCTACAATGAGCAGTTCTTC. Protein sequence: CASSTTMSYNEQFF. V is TRBV6-2 or TRBV6-3 and J is TRBJ2-1; D remains ambiguous. Germline CDR1 reads MNHEY; CDR2 reads SVGEGT. Trimming shortened V by 5 bases and J by 1 base, and 9 bases separated the two germline ends. The length of the CDR3 is 14 residues.

This clone was seen a few times. The rearrangement uses TRBV23-1 and TRBJ2-2; D might be TRBD2 (6 bases). TRBV23-1 is marked as an open reading frame, function uncertain. The V end was cut by 11 bases, the J end by 1 base, with 11 bases between. The CDR3 sequence is 13 residues long. The DNA of the CDR3 is TGCGCCCGGGGGATTAAGAACACCGGGGAGCTGTTTTTT. Amino acids: CARGIKNTGELFF.

The V and J genes are TRBV5-1 and TRBJ2-3, with TRBD1 as a possible D gene (6 bases). V lost 6 bases and J 0 bases, leaving 11 bases between the germline ends. CDR1 and CDR2 from the germline V gene are SGHRS and YFSETQ. CDR3 length: 14 amino acids. The CDR3 coding sequence is TGCGCCAGCACGGACAGTCCTAGCACAGATACGCAGTATTTT. Encoded protein: CASTDSPSTDTQYF.